At least ten counts were recorded for the clone carrying this T cell receptor (beta chain). Its antigen is not known. The data belong to a study of T cells in Graves' hyperthyroidism and ophthalmopathy. Findings and caveats of the study: Blood held most thyroid clonotypes expanded above 0.001 frequency.

Researchers took RNA transcripts and amplified the TCR beta CDR3 regions from them. HTBI primers were employed in a first-round RT-PCR of the TCR CDR3. TCRdb redid the calling of the multiplex PCR reads with MiXCR, one entry per CDR3 protein. The data hold about 570,000 distinct CDR3 sequences, with about 14% observed a single time. Researchers defined stable Graves' hyperthyroidism as no ophthalmopathy progression within 18 months. Each diagnosis was grounded in clinical symptoms, serum thyroxine and TRAb, thyroid ultrasound, and orbital computed tomography. Extraction of PBMCs used roughly 9.6 ml of fresh peripheral blood. Sequenced sample: blood. The sequence came from a woman aged 40 to 49 with Graves' hyperthyroidism.

The CDR3 spells CASSPGLAGDYNEQFF. For the CDR3, the DNA is TGTGCCAGCAGTCCAGGACTAGCGGGAGACTACAATGAGCAGTTCTTC. V usage is TRBV28 and J usage is TRBJ2-1; TRBD2 matches 13 bases. From germline, CDR1 is MDHEN and CDR2 SYDVKM. The CDR3 totals 16 residues. V lost 5 bases, J lost 3 bases, and 4 bases stayed unmatched.